A selection of T cell receptor beta chains follows, all from one sample in a study of cytomegalovirus exposure and HLA in healthy donors. Repertoires were generated with immunoSEQ multiplex PCR, while TCRdb's copy carries only in-frame clones and drops some. Of about 130,000 clones in the sample, roughly 89% were seen once. Sequenced input: PBMCs. Source of these receptors: a woman younger than 35 in good health and CMV-seronegative. CDR3s include the opening cysteine and the closing phenylalanine or tryptophan. D genes are given only for firm matches. Some rows have no size entry. The others give once, few or many, or a class for an expanded clone.

clone_size	j_call	v_call	d_call	cdr3_nt	cdr3_aa
.	TRBJ1-5	TRBV4-2	.	TGTGCCAGCAGCCCAGGTTGGACAGGCAATCAGCCCCAGCATTTT	CASSPGWTGNQPQHF
.	TRBJ2-2	TRBV29-1	TRBD1	TGCAGCTCCCCTAGGGGGCCCTGTACCGGGGAGCTGTTTTTT	CSSPRGPCTGELFF
.	TRBJ2-3	TRBV30	.	TGTGCCTGGTCCTTTAGCACAGATACGCAGTATTTT	CAWSFSTDTQYF
.	TRBJ2-1	TRBV9	.	TGTGCCAGCAGCGTAGAGGGGCGGAGTGAGCAGTTCTTC	CASSVEGRSEQFF
few	TRBJ1-1	TRBV4-3	.	TGCGCCAGCAGCCAAGATTTGCCCGGGGAGGGCACTGAAGCTTTCTTT	CASSQDLPGEGTEAFF
.	TRBJ2-3	TRBV7-6	TRBD2	TGTGCCAGCAGTTCCCCCACTTTCGGGGGGTTCACAGATACGCAGTATTTT	CASSSPTFGGFTDTQYF
.	TRBJ2-3	TRBV2	TRBD2	TGTGCCAGCATAGGACTAGCGGGCCGCACAGATACGCAGTATTTT	CASIGLAGRTDTQYF
once	TRBJ2-3	TRBV7-6	TRBD2	TGTGCCAGCAGCCCTAGCGGGACGAGCACAGATACGCAGTATTTT	CASSPSGTSTDTQYF
.	TRBJ1-3	TRBV30	TRBD1	TGTGCCTGGAGTCCCTTTTCGGGACAGGGCTCTGGAAACACCATATATTTT	CAWSPFSGQGSGNTIYF
.	TRBJ1-2	TRBV9	TRBD1	TGTGCCAGCAGCTCCCGGGGCGGAGGGGGCGAAGGCTACACCTTC	CASSSRGGGGEGYTF
.	TRBJ1-2	TRBV28	TRBD1	TGTGCCAGCAGCCGGGACAGCGCTAACTATGGCTACACCTTC	CASSRDSANYGYTF
.	TRBJ2-1	TRBV5-6	TRBD2	TGTGCCAGCAGCTTGTCTTCGGGAGGGGGCAATGAGCAGTTCTTC	CASSLSSGGGNEQFF
.	TRBJ2-4	TRBV19	.	TGTGCCAGTAGTATCTCCAGATCGAACATTCAGTACTTC	CASSISRSNIQYF
.	TRBJ2-7	TRBV28	.	TGTGCCAGCAGTTTAACTAGCTCCTACGAGCAGTACTTC	CASSLTSSYEQYF
few	TRBJ1-3	TRBV30	.	TGTGCCTGGCTTACAGGGGGAAACACCATATATTTT	CAWLTGGNTIYF
.	TRBJ2-7	TRBV7-9	TRBD2	TGTGCCAGCAGCGTAGACAGGTTGACTAGCGGGAGGGCCCACGAGCAGTACTTC	CASSVDRLTSGRAHEQYF
.	TRBJ1-1	TRBV7-9	.	TGTGCCAGCAGCCCCCTGACAGGTCTTGGGGAAGCTTTCTTT	CASSPLTGLGEAFF
.	TRBJ1-2	TRBV28	TRBD1	TGTGCCAGCAGTTTAAGACAGGGGTCCTATGGCTACACCTTC	CASSLRQGSYGYTF
once	TRBJ1-1	TRBV14	TRBD1	TGTGCCAGCAGCCGACTGGAGGGGGCGAACACTGAAGCTTTCTTT	CASSRLEGANTEAFF
.	TRBJ1-1	TRBV5-4	.	TGTGCCAGCAGCCTGGAGCAGGCAATGAACACTGAAGCTTTCTTT	CASSLEQAMNTEAFF
.	TRBJ1-2	TRBV28	.	TGTGCCAGCCTGGGAGGGGCTAACTATGGCTACACCTTC	CASLGGANYGYTF
.	TRBJ2-3	TRBV6-5	.	TGTGCCAGCAGTTACACAGCGCCAGGGTGGACAGATACGCAGTATTTT	CASSYTAPGWTDTQYF
.	TRBJ1-2	TRBV10-2	.	TGCGCCAGCAGTGAGACCTCGGAGGGTCTGACCTTCTATGGCTACACCTTC	CASSETSEGLTFYGYTF
few	TRBJ1-2	TRBV27	TRBD1	TGTGCCAGCAGTTTGGTGTACGGACAGGGCAAGACCTATGGCTACACCTTC	CASSLVYGQGKTYGYTF
.	TRBJ1-3	TRBV4-2	.	TGTGCCAGCAGCCAAGAGACAGGTGGAAACACCATATATTTT	CASSQETGGNTIYF
.	TRBJ1-6	TRBV5-1	.	TGCGCCAGCAGCCCTCGGGGGGAATCAGACCATAATTCACCCCTCCACTTT	CASSPRGESDHNSPLHF
once	TRBJ2-7	TRBV7-2	.	TGTGCCAGCAGCTTAGGCGGGCGGGATAGCTCCTACGAGCAGTACTTC	CASSLGGRDSSYEQYF
.	TRBJ2-2	TRBV5-1	.	TGCGCCAGCAGCTTGTGGGCAGTTACCGGGGAGCTGTTTTTT	CASSLWAVTGELFF
.	TRBJ1-2	TRBV7-9	.	TGTGCCAGCAGCCCGGGGGGGGCTCGTGGCTACACCTTC	CASSPGGARGYTF
.	TRBJ1-5	TRBV28	.	TGTGCCAGCAGTTCGTATCCCGACAGGTTTTATCAGCCCCAGCATTTT	CASSSYPDRFYQPQHF
.	TRBJ1-6	TRBV5-4	.	TGTGCCAGCAGGGAGGGTAATTCACCCCTCCACTTT	CASREGNSPLHF
.	TRBJ1-2	TRBV29-1	.	TGCAGCGTTTCGACAGACTATGGCTACACCTTC	CSVSTDYGYTF
.	TRBJ1-2	TRBV28	.	TGTGCCAGCAGACCGCAGGGGTCTTATCTTGGCTACACCTTC	CASRPQGSYLGYTF
.	TRBJ1-4	TRBV28	.	TGTGCCAGCAGTTTCCGCCCCCAGGGGACGGATGAAAAACTGTTTTTT	CASSFRPQGTDEKLFF
.	TRBJ2-7	TRBV7-8	TRBD1	TGTGCCAGCAGCCGGACAGGGGGCTACGAGCAGTACTTC	CASSRTGGYEQYF
.	TRBJ2-7	TRBV13	.	TGTGCCAGCAGCAAACGCGTGCCAGGGGTCGAGCAGTACTTC	CASSKRVPGVEQYF
.	TRBJ2-7	TRBV19	.	TGTGCCAGTAGTATATCTGGGGCCAGCTCCTACGAGCAGTACTTC	CASSISGASSYEQYF